The clone carrying this TCR beta chain was seen ten or more times. No antigen is known for it. These data belong to a study of T cells in Graves' hyperthyroidism and ophthalmopathy. Amplified TCR beta CDR3 regions derived from RNA transcripts. The study used the HTBI primer set for a first-round RT-PCR of the TCR CDR3. TCRdb redid the calling of the multiplex PCR reads with MiXCR, one entry per CDR3 protein. The table lists 550,000 to 800,000 distinct CDR3 sequences, over 15% of them singletons. V lost 3 bases to trimming and J lost 2 bases, with 7 bases between them. Germline V gives CDR1 LGHDT, CDR2 YNNKEL (reference sequence). The CDR3 spans 13 residues. Study outcomes and limitations: Most clonotypes expanded in the thyroid (above 0.001) were also present in blood. The model made its ophthalmopathy prediction, and onset followed a median roughly 6.5 months later. Ophthalmopathy cases were set apart from stable hyperthyroidism by a 13 V-J model.

This clonotype was sampled from a man aged 18 to 30 with Graves' hyperthyroidism. The gene calls are TRBV3-1 and TRBJ1-2; tentatively, D is TRBD1 (5 bases). Sequenced sample: blood. CDR3 nucleotide sequence: TGTGCCAGCAGCCAGGGGGGGAACTATGGCTACACCTTC. It yields the protein CASSQGGNYGYTF.